This T cell receptor (beta chain) was recorded in a study of vaccination effects on CD4 cells after COVID-19. Here immunoSEQ multiplex PCR was the method, and the copy in TCRdb shows in-frame clones only, minus some. In the table there are 27,000 or so clones, approximately 75% of which are singletons. Study-level results: Late post-vaccination, clones induced by infection and those induced by vaccine underwent marked clonal contraction.

Within the ViraFEST assay, antigen-specific CD4+ T cells underwent expansion with viral peptide pools prior to sequencing. On day 10 of culture, CD4+ T cells were separated out. In the vaccine recipients, nucleocapsid antibodies were negative and there was no prior SARS-CoV-2 infection. Cultures used roughly 2 million PBMC per well, approximately 9.7 IU/ml IL-2 and around 9.8 ug/ml peptides. The V gene lost 6 bases and the J gene lost 5 bases, with 16 bases spanning the gap. CDR3 length: 14 residues. CDR1 and CDR2 from the germline V gene are LNHDA and SQIVND (reference sequence). About this clone: Its target is unknown.

The material was CD4+ T cells from PBMCs cultured with SARS-CoV-2 spike peptides, obtained before COVID-19 vaccination. The TCR comes from a human donor who received a COVID-19 vaccine. This chain connects TRBV19 to TRBJ1-1, with D hard to call. CDR3 loop: CASSRGGKGTEAFF. CDR3 nucleotide sequence: TGTGCCAGTAGCAGAGGAGGGAAGGGTACTGAAGCTTTCTTT.